The entry below gives a single TCR beta chain sequence along with its context. Here immunoSEQ multiplex PCR was the method, and the copy in TCRdb shows in-frame clones only, minus some. The sample records about 1.9 million clones, over 85% being singletons. CDR3 length: 15 residues. CDR1 and CDR2 from the germline V gene are WNHNN and SYGVQD (reference sequence). V trimming: 3 bases; J trimming: 5 bases; junction bases outside the gene matches: 8. The data are from a study of shared clonotypes between healthy human individuals. Positively selected for CCR7, the CD45RO-negative cells used as naive CD8 cells excluded terminally differentiated effector memory CD45RA+ cells.

Sequences were obtained from naive CD8+ T cells from PBMCs. The TCR originated in a man younger than 35 in good health. Some clones in this sample may be carry-over from other donors' samples. The chain combines TRBV10-1 with TRBJ2-5; TRBD2 aligns across 8 bases. The DNA of the CDR3 is TGCGCCAGCAGTGAAACAGGACTAGCCGAGGAGACCCAGTACTTC. This translates into CASSETGLAEETQYF.